This TCR beta chain was sequenced in a study of human T cells and chemical hapten exposure (dated by TCRdb to the early 2020s). A note on the overall study: For sensitization, 2% DPC in acetone was applied to a 2 cm by 2 cm area of upper inner arm skin. Patient blood was sampled pre-sensitization (week 0) and at 2, 6 and about 24 weeks after DPC sensitization. The study tracked peripheral blood TCR repertoire changes in vivo during primary and secondary sensitization to the hapten diphenylcyclopropenone (DPC) in alopecia patients. About 30 alopecia patients provided blood for TCR sequencing at one to four time points (pre-sensitization, 2, 6 and 24 weeks). The mostly female patient cohort included alopecia areata with under or over 50% scalp involvement, alopecia totalis and alopecia universalis. Patients additionally received weekly therapeutic DPC doses to the scalp throughout the roughly 26-week study period. Patch testing on the upper back used Finn chambers containing 0.01% DPC, with scoring done after 6 days according to International Contact Dermatitis Research Group standards. Libraries were pooled for sequencing, and per-sample TCR yields varied mainly because of small differences in library volumes within the pool.

The receptor library was made with RACE. TCRdb shows the sequencer as NextSeq 500. During library preparation, unique molecular identifiers were attached to individual cDNA molecules so that TCRs could be counted in a quantitative, reproducible way. Both TCR alpha and TCR beta chains were sequenced from each blood RNA sample. For the original study's pipeline: The median number of TCRs per sample was 95,638, ranging from roughly 23,224 to 700,000. The Decombinator software suite was used to annotate the V, J and CDR3 of the TCR reads. Every sample was subsampled to the same number of TCRs (28,000) for the PS versus PT1 abundance plots. TCRs were defined as expanded if absent before sensitization and observed at least eight times at the 2-week time point. TCRdb reanalyzed the raw reads on its own, using fastp at Q25 for trimming and MiXCR for clone calling, and kept in-frame beta chains. CDR3 protein duplicates are merged, each entry listing the most common genes and DNA. These V and J calls rely on TCRdb rather than the paper's analysis. In all, the sample holds 80,000 to 95,000 distinct CDR3 sequences, and roughly 9.6% of those were seen once. Over 2% of the sample lies in the top ten.

Summary of the overall study and its limitations: Expanded TCRs formed significantly more large CDR3 similarity clusters than pre-sensitization or healthy control sets, consistent with antigen-driven responses. No change with DPC sensitization was found in the number of TCRs above 1 in 1000 frequency, and no evidence of global repertoire structure alterations was found. All patients had alopecia, a presumed autoimmune disease, so their immune response might differ from that of healthy individuals. Repeated subsampling changed both the strength of the expansion versus patch-test correlation and the threshold at which the correlation became significant. The number of PT1 expanded TCRs positively correlated with patch test score, significant at thresholds 8, 16 and 32 but not 4.

In the germline V gene, CDR1 corresponds to SGHDN and CDR2 to FVKESK. Including the terminal cysteine and phenylalanine, the CDR3 comprises 14 residues. Left in the record is the CDR3 DNA by itself, 42 bases read in frame from the first base. Ends trimmed: V by 5 bases, J by 4 bases; bases unmatched to a gene: 7. This specimen's time point label, interpreted: patch test 2, 6 weeks after DPC sensitization. The treatment or condition label for this specimen denotes: therapeutic diphenylcyclopropenone sensitization with weekly scalp DPC. Blood at each patch-test visit was drawn before the patch test was applied. To be eligible, patients had to be aged 18 to 70, diagnosed with alopecia and judged suitable for DPC therapy, while pregnant patients were excluded. Total RNA was isolated from unfractionated whole blood collected in Tempus Blood RNA tubes. This clonotype was seen a handful of times. There is no known antigen for this receptor. Per-base quality was not reported, and no clone a single base away is much larger than it.

This TCR was sampled from a man between 35 and 55 years old with alopecia areata. Some clones in this sample may be carry-over from other donors' samples. The chain links TRBV14 with TRBJ1-1, with TRBD1 identical over 7 junction bases. Sequenced here: whole blood, sampled in connection with sensitization to the hapten diphenylcyclopropenone (DPC). Read as DNA, the sequence is TGTGCCAGCAGCATCCTGGCAGGGGGCACTGAAGCTTTCTTT. This encodes CASSILAGGTEAFF.